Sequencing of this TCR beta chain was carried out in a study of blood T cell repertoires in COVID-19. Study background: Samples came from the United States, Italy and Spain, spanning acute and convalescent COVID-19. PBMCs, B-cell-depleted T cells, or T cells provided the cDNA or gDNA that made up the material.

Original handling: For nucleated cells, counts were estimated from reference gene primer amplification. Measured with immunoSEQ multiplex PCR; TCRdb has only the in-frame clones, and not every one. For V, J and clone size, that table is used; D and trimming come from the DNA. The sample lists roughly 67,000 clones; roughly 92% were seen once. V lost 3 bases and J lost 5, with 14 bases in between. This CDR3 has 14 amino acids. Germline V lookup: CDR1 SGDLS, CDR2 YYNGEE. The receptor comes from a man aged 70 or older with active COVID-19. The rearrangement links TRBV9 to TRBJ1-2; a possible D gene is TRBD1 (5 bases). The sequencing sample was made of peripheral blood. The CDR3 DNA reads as TGTGCCAGCAGCGCGACAGCACGATCATATGGCTACACCTTC. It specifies CASSATARSYGYTF. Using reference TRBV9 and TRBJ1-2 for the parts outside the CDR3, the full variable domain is DSGVTQTPKHLITATGQRVTLRCSPRSGDLSVYWYQQSLDQGLQFLIQYYNGEERAKGNILERFSAQQFPDLHSELNLSSLELGDSALYFCASSATARSYGYTFGSGTRLTVV.